A selection of T cell receptor beta chains follows, all from one sample in a study of blood T cell repertoires in COVID-19. Sequencing used immunoSEQ multiplex PCR; TCRdb keeps in-frame clones, though not all of them. Here the sample spans 170,000 or so clones, less than 90% being singletons. The source material was peripheral blood. All receptors come from a man younger than 30 with active or convalescent COVID-19. Both conserved end residues are part of each CDR3. D genes are given only for firm matches. Size tells how often a clone was seen (once, few, many) or the class of an expanded clone, and some rows leave it out.

d_gene: .; v_gene: TRBV5-1; j_gene: TRBJ1-1; abundance: .; CDR3nt: TGCGCCAGCAGCCTTGGCGTCGAGGCGGTGGGCACTGAAGCTTTCTTT; CDR3aa: CASSLGVEAVGTEAFF
d_gene: .; v_gene: TRBV2; j_gene: TRBJ2-7; abundance: .; CDR3nt: TGTGCCAGCAGCCCCGGAGGACGGTACGAGCAGTACTTC; CDR3aa: CASSPGGRYEQYF
d_gene: .; v_gene: TRBV5-1; j_gene: TRBJ2-5; abundance: .; CDR3nt: TGCGCCAGCAGCTTGGCCGGGTTCCAAGAGACCCAGTACTTC; CDR3aa: CASSLAGFQETQYF
d_gene: TRBD2; v_gene: TRBV30; j_gene: TRBJ2-1; abundance: few; CDR3nt: TGTGCCTGGAGTTCGCTAGGACTAGCGGGGTTCAGCTCCTACAATGAGCAGTTCTTC; CDR3aa: CAWSSLGLAGFSSYNEQFF
d_gene: TRBD1; v_gene: TRBV5-1; j_gene: TRBJ2-1; abundance: .; CDR3nt: TGCGCCAGCAGCTTTGCAGGGGGCAGGTCCTACAATGAGCAGTTCTTC; CDR3aa: CASSFAGGRSYNEQFF
d_gene: TRBD1; v_gene: TRBV18; j_gene: TRBJ1-1; abundance: .; CDR3nt: TGTGCCAGCTCACCGGGATTACCGGGACAGGTGAACACTGAAGCTTTCTTT; CDR3aa: CASSPGLPGQVNTEAFF
d_gene: TRBD1; v_gene: TRBV5-8; j_gene: TRBJ2-7; abundance: .; CDR3nt: TGTGCCAGCACCCGGGACAGGGGACTGGGCGAGCAGTACTTC; CDR3aa: CASTRDRGLGEQYF
d_gene: TRBD1; v_gene: TRBV3-1/TRBV3-2; j_gene: TRBJ1-3; abundance: .; CDR3nt: TGTGCCAGCAGCCATAGCAACAGGGGTGGAAACACCATATATTTT; CDR3aa: CASSHSNRGGNTIYF
d_gene: .; v_gene: TRBV9; j_gene: TRBJ1-4; abundance: .; CDR3nt: TGTGCCAGCAGCCTTGGACAGAGAAATGAAAAACTGTTTTTT; CDR3aa: CASSLGQRNEKLFF
d_gene: .; v_gene: TRBV7-9; j_gene: TRBJ2-7; abundance: .; CDR3nt: TGTGCCAGCAGCTTCGGACTCTCTCCTAAGGAGCAGTACTTC; CDR3aa: CASSFGLSPKEQYF
d_gene: TRBD2; v_gene: TRBV19; j_gene: TRBJ2-3; abundance: .; CDR3nt: TGTGCCAGTAGTATAACCTCCGGGACTAGCGGGAACACAGATACGCAGTATTTT; CDR3aa: CASSITSGTSGNTDTQYF
d_gene: TRBD1; v_gene: TRBV3-1/TRBV3-2; j_gene: TRBJ1-2; abundance: .; CDR3nt: TGTGCCAGCAGCCAAACCAAACCCACAGGGGGCATGACAGGCTACACCTTC; CDR3aa: CASSQTKPTGGMTGYTF
d_gene: TRBD1; v_gene: TRBV2; j_gene: TRBJ1-5; abundance: .; CDR3nt: TGTGCCAGCAGTTTCCATGACAGGGGCAATCAGCCCCAGCATTTT; CDR3aa: CASSFHDRGNQPQHF
d_gene: .; v_gene: TRBV15; j_gene: TRBJ1-2; abundance: few; CDR3nt: TGTGCCACCAGCAGAGTGGTTGGGCAGCATGGCTACACCTTC; CDR3aa: CATSRVVGQHGYTF
d_gene: .; v_gene: TRBV5-4; j_gene: TRBJ2-6; abundance: .; CDR3nt: TGTGCCAGCAGCCCGGGACACGGCTCTGGGGCCAACGTCCTGACTTTC; CDR3aa: CASSPGHGSGANVLTF
d_gene: TRBD1; v_gene: TRBV5-8; j_gene: TRBJ1-4; abundance: once; CDR3nt: TGTGCCAGCAGCTACAAAGGACAGGCAACTAATGAAAAACTGTTTTTT; CDR3aa: CASSYKGQATNEKLFF
d_gene: .; v_gene: TRBV30; j_gene: TRBJ2-5; abundance: .; CDR3nt: TGTGCCTGGAGTGAGACAGCTCAAGAGACCCAGTACTTC; CDR3aa: CAWSETAQETQYF
d_gene: TRBD2; v_gene: TRBV11-2; j_gene: TRBJ2-7; abundance: .; CDR3nt: TGTGCCAGCAGTAGGGAGCTAGCGGGAGGCACCTACTCCTACGAGCAGTACTTC; CDR3aa: CASSRELAGGTYSYEQYF
d_gene: .; v_gene: TRBV9; j_gene: TRBJ2-1; abundance: .; CDR3nt: TGTGCCAGCAGCGTATTCGGCGGGGAGTACAATGAGCAGTTCTTC; CDR3aa: CASSVFGGEYNEQFF
d_gene: .; v_gene: TRBV5-4; j_gene: TRBJ1-3; abundance: .; CDR3nt: TGTGCCAGCAGCTTAGCCCCTTCCGAGAGGACCATATATTTT; CDR3aa: CASSLAPSERTIYF
d_gene: .; v_gene: TRBV19; j_gene: TRBJ2-2; abundance: few; CDR3nt: TGTGCCAGTAGTACCCTCGGGGGAGGGGACATATCGAACACCGGGGAGCTGTTTTTT; CDR3aa: CASSTLGGGDISNTGELFF
d_gene: TRBD2; v_gene: TRBV5-1; j_gene: TRBJ2-1; abundance: .; CDR3nt: TGCGCCAGCAGCTTGACCTCTAGCGGGGGCCAGACATCGGAGCAGTTCTTC; CDR3aa: CASSLTSSGGQTSEQFF
d_gene: TRBD1; v_gene: TRBV27; j_gene: TRBJ2-5; abundance: .; CDR3nt: TGTGCCAGCAGTCTTGACAGGGCGGAGACCCAGTACTTC; CDR3aa: CASSLDRAETQYF
d_gene: TRBD2; v_gene: TRBV29-1; j_gene: TRBJ2-7; abundance: .; CDR3nt: TGCAGCGTTTCACGCACTCCGGGACTAGCGGGAGGGTATAGGAGCGAGCAGTACTTC; CDR3aa: CSVSRTPGLAGGYRSEQYF
d_gene: TRBD1; v_gene: TRBV13; j_gene: TRBJ1-3; abundance: .; CDR3nt: TGTGCCAGCAGCTTAGGCCGGGACAGGGGAAACACCATATATTTT; CDR3aa: CASSLGRDRGNTIYF
d_gene: .; v_gene: TRBV27; j_gene: TRBJ2-4; abundance: once; CDR3nt: TGTGCCAGCAGGCAAACAGGGCCCAAAAACATTCAGTACTTC; CDR3aa: CASRQTGPKNIQYF
d_gene: TRBD2; v_gene: TRBV7-2; j_gene: TRBJ2-4; abundance: few; CDR3nt: TGTGCCAGCAGCTTAGCGGGGAGCGGGAGGGCCCAAAAAAACATTCAGTACTTC; CDR3aa: CASSLAGSGRAQKNIQYF
d_gene: .; v_gene: TRBV6-6; j_gene: TRBJ1-2; abundance: .; CDR3nt: TGTGCCAGCAGGCCAGGGGACTATGGCTACACCTTC; CDR3aa: CASRPGDYGYTF
d_gene: .; v_gene: TRBV9; j_gene: TRBJ2-2; abundance: few; CDR3nt: TGTGCCAGCAGCGTAGATCTCCACTCGGGCACCGGGGAGCTGTTTTTT; CDR3aa: CASSVDLHSGTGELFF
d_gene: .; v_gene: TRBV7-8; j_gene: TRBJ2-1; abundance: .; CDR3nt: TGTGCCAGCAGCCCACGGGGTAGGGAAGGTTACAATGAGCAGTTCTTC; CDR3aa: CASSPRGREGYNEQFF
d_gene: TRBD2; v_gene: TRBV10-3; j_gene: TRBJ2-7; abundance: .; CDR3nt: TGTGCCGGACGGCATAGCGGGGGGGCCAACGAGCAGTACTTC; CDR3aa: CAGRHSGGANEQYF
d_gene: TRBD1; v_gene: TRBV10-3; j_gene: TRBJ2-7; abundance: .; CDR3nt: TGTGCCATCAGTTACAGGGGGCCCTACGAGCAGTACTTC; CDR3aa: CAISYRGPYEQYF
d_gene: TRBD2; v_gene: TRBV7-8; j_gene: TRBJ2-3; abundance: .; CDR3nt: TGTGCCAGCAGCCCTGGACTAGCGGGGGGAGGGGATACGCAGTATTTT; CDR3aa: CASSPGLAGGGDTQYF
d_gene: .; v_gene: TRBV5-6; j_gene: TRBJ1-1; abundance: .; CDR3nt: TGTGCCAGCAGAGGGGGTGCGAGGAATTATGTGAACACTGAAGCTTTCTTT; CDR3aa: CASRGGARNYVNTEAFF
d_gene: TRBD2; v_gene: TRBV15; j_gene: TRBJ2-5; abundance: .; CDR3nt: TGTGCCACCAGCCTAGGGGAAAGCGGGGCAGAGACCCAGTACTTC; CDR3aa: CATSLGESGAETQYF
d_gene: TRBD2; v_gene: TRBV11-3; j_gene: TRBJ2-2; abundance: .; CDR3nt: TGTGCCAGCAGCAAGACTAGCGGGAGTGGGGAGCTGTTTTTT; CDR3aa: CASSKTSGSGELFF
d_gene: .; v_gene: TRBV28; j_gene: TRBJ1-2; abundance: .; CDR3nt: TGTGCCAGCAGTTTACTTCAGGGTAACTATGGCTACACCTTC; CDR3aa: CASSLLQGNYGYTF
d_gene: .; v_gene: TRBV5-4; j_gene: TRBJ2-2; abundance: .; CDR3nt: TGTGCCAGCAGCTATTATCGGGGGACCGGGGAGCTGTTTTTT; CDR3aa: CASSYYRGTGELFF
d_gene: .; v_gene: TRBV5-8; j_gene: TRBJ1-1; abundance: .; CDR3nt: TGTGCCAGCAGCCGGCGGGGGTCGACTGAAGCTTTCTTT; CDR3aa: CASSRRGSTEAFF
d_gene: TRBD1; v_gene: TRBV24-1; j_gene: TRBJ1-2; abundance: .; CDR3nt: TGTGCCACCAGTGATTTGGGGACAGGGACTGGCTACACCTTC; CDR3aa: CATSDLGTGTGYTF
d_gene: .; v_gene: TRBV7-3; j_gene: TRBJ2-3; abundance: .; CDR3nt: TGTGCCAGCAGCCTTCAAGGTACAGGGATGAGCACAGATACGCAGTATTTT; CDR3aa: CASSLQGTGMSTDTQYF
d_gene: TRBD1; v_gene: TRBV14; j_gene: TRBJ2-4; abundance: .; CDR3nt: TGTGCCAGCAGCGACACAGGGGTAGCCAAAAACATTCAGTACTTC; CDR3aa: CASSDTGVAKNIQYF
d_gene: TRBD2; v_gene: TRBV29-1; j_gene: TRBJ2-5; abundance: .; CDR3nt: TGCAGCGTTGGACGAGGGGCTCGGGGACTAGCGGGCCAAGAGACCCAGTACTTC; CDR3aa: CSVGRGARGLAGQETQYF